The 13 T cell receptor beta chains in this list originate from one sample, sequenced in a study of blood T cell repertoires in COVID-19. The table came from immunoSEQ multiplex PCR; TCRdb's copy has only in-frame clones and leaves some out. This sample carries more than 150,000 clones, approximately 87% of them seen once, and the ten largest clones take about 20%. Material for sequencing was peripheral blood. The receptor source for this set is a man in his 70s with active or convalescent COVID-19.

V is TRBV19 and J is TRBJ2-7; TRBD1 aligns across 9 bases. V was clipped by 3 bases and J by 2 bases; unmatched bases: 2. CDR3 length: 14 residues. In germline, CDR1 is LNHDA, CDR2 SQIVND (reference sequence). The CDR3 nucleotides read TGTGCCAGTAGTATCGGGACAGGGACCTACGAGCAGTACTTC. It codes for CASSIGTGTYEQYF.

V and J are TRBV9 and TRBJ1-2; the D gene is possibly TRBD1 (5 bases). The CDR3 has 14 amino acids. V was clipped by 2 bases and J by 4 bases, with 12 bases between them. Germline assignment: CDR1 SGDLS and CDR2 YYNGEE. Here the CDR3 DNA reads TGTGCCAGCAGCGTTTCCCCACAGGTCTATGGCTACACCTTC. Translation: CASSVSPQVYGYTF.

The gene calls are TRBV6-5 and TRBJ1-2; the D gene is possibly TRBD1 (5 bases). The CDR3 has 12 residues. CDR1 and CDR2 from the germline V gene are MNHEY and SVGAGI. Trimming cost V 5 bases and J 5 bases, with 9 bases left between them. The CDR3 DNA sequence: TGTGCCAGCAGTAGTACAGGTTATGGCTACACCTTC. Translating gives CASSSTGYGYTF.

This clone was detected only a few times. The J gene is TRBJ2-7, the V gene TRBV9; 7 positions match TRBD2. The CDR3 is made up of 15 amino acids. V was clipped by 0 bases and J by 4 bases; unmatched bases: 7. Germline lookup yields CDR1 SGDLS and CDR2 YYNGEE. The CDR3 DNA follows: TGTGCCAGCAGCGTAGGACCTAGCGGCATGTACGAGCAGTACTTC. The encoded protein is CASSVGPSGMYEQYF.

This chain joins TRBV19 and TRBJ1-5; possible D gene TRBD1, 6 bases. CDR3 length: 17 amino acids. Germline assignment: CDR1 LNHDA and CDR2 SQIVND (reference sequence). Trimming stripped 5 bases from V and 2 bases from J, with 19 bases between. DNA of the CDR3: TGTGCCAGTAGTGTACAGGACACAGGGAGCGGCAATCAGCCCCAGCATTTT. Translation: CASSVQDTGSGNQPQHF.

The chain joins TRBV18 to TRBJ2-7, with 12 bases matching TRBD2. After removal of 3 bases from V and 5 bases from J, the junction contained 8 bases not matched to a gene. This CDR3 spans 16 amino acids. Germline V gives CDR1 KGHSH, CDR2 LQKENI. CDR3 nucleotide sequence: TGTGCCAGCTCACCTCTAGCGGGAGGGCCAGGAGACGAGCAGTACTTC. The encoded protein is CASSPLAGGPGDEQYF. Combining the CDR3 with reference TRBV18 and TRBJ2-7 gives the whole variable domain NAGVMQNPRHLVRRRGQEARLRCSPMKGHSHVYWYRQLPEEGLKFMVYLQKENIIDESGMPKERFSAEFPKEGPSILRIQQVVRGDSAAYFCASSPLAGGPGDEQYFGPGTRLTVT.

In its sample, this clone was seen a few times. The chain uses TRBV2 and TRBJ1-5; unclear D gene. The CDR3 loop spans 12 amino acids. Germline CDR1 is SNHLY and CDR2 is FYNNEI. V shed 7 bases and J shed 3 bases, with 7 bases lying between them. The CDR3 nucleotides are TGTGCCAGCAAACTTTCCAATCAGCCCCAGCATTTT. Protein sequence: CASKLSNQPQHF.

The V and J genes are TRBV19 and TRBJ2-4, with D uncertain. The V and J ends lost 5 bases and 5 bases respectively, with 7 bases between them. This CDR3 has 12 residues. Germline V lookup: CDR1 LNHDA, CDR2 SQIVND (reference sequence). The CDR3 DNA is TGTGCCAGTAGTTACAGCCAAAACATTCAGTACTTC. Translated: CASSYSQNIQYF.

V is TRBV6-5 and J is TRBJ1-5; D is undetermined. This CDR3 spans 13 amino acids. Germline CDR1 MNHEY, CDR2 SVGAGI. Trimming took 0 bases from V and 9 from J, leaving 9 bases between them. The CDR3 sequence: CASSYSRGGPQHF. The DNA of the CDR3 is TGTGCCAGCAGTTACTCTCGGGGAGGGCCCCAGCATTTT.

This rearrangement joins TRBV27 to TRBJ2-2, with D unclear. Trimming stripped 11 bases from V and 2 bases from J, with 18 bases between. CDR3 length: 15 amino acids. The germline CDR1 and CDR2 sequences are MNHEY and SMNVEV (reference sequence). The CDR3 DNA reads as TGTGCCGGGCCCATTGATCAGGCCAACACCGGGGAGCTGTTTTTT. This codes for CAGPIDQANTGELFF.

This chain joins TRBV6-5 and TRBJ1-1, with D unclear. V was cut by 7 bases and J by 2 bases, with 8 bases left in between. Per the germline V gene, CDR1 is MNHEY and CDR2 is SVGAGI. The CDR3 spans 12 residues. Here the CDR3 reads CASKTVNTEAFF. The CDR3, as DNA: TGTGCCAGCAAAACAGTTAACACTGAAGCTTTCTTT.

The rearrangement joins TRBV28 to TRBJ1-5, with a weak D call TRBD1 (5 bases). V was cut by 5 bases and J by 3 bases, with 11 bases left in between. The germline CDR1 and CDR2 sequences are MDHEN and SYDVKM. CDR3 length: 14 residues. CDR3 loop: CASSPGGNNQPQHF. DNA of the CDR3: TGTGCCAGCAGTCCTGGGGGGAACAATCAGCCCCAGCATTTT.

CDR3 in amino acids: CASSLARQNKGYTF. In DNA, the CDR3 is TGTGCCAGCAGCTTAGCGCGGCAGAATAAAGGCTACACCTTC. This chain joins TRBV7-2 and TRBJ1-2; D unresolved. CDR1 is SGHTA, CDR2 FQGNSA, per germline. Trimming left V 0 bases short and J 8 bases short, with 13 bases between. The CDR3 loop spans 14 amino acids.